This TCR beta chain was obtained from a study of sequential checkpoint blockade in melanoma. The ends were cut back, 0 bases at V and 8 bases at J, with 17 bases in the middle. The CDR3 loop spans 16 amino acids. Germline V CDR1 and CDR2: SGHVS, FNYEAQ. Profiled with immunoSEQ multiplex PCR; TCRdb holds only in-frame clones, not every one. The sample has roughly 14,000 clones, approximately 80% seen once; the top ten hold about 32%. Treatment in this sample: randomized to nivolumab then ipilimumab (arm A) or the reverse (arm B). No patient had prior DNA-damaging chemotherapy. The clonotype originates from a human donor with melanoma. Sequencing used CD8+ T cells sorted from blood (inferred from file names), obtained from a patient given nivolumab and ipilimumab in sequence. The chain employs TRBV7-6 and TRBJ2-1; no clear D gene. The CDR3 region has the DNA TGTGCCAGCAGCTTAGCGGTCGTTTATCTCAGCGATGAGCAGTTCTTC. It codes for CASSLAVVYLSDEQFF.